The clone carrying this T cell receptor (beta chain) was seen only a few times. Its antigen remains unknown. V shed 0 bases and J 9 bases; nucleotides not matched to a gene: 11. The CDR3 spans 17 residues. The germline gives CDR1 SGHKS, CDR2 YYEKEE (reference sequence). The data were taken from a study of cytomegalovirus exposure and HLA in healthy donors. Findings and caveats of the study: The CMV antigen specificity of a few CMV-associated chains was confirmed through in vitro analysis. Highly shared variants forming one cluster were likely a sequencing artifact.

The study ran its PCR with 60 Vbeta and 13 Jbeta primers. Clones were read by immunoSEQ multiplex PCR, and TCRdb kept only the in-frame ones, dropping some. The table lists 100,000 to 150,000 clones, about 85% of them singletons, with roughly 4% in the top ten. The clonotype originates from a man in his late teens or twenties in good health and CMV-seropositive. Sequenced: PBMCs. The rearrangement links TRBV5-5 to TRBJ2-1, with 11 bases identical to TRBD2. CDR3 sequence (DNA): TGTGCCAGCAGCTTGGCACCGCTAGCGGGGGGTGCCGTTGAGCAGTTCTTC. Its translation: CASSLAPLAGGAVEQFF.